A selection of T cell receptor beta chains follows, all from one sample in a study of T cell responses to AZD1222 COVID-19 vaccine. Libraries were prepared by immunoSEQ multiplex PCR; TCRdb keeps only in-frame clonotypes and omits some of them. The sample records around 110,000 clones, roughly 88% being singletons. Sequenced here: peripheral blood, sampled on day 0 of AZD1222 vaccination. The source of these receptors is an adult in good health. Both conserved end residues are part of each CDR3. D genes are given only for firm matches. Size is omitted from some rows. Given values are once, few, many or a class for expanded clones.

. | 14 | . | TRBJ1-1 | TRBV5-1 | CASSGPGLRGEAFF | TGCGCCAGCAGCGGACCGGGACTACGAGGTGAAGCTTTCTTT
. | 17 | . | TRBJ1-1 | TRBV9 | CASSVGARGSKNTEAFF | TGTGCCAGCAGCGTAGGGGCGAGGGGATCCAAGAACACTGAAGCTTTCTTT
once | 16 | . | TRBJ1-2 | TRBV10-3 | CAISDKKFGLPDGYTF | TGTGCCATCAGTGATAAAAAATTTGGACTCCCTGATGGCTACACCTTC
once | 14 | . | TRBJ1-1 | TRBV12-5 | CASGFLDRNTEAFF | TGTGCTAGTGGTTTTTTGGACAGAAACACTGAAGCTTTCTTT
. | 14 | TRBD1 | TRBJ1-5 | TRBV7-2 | CASSPGGAGQPQHF | TGTGCCAGCAGCCCAGGGGGCGCAGGACAGCCCCAGCATTTT
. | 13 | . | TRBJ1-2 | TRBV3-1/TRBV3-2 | CASSQWGAAGYTF | TGTGCCAGCAGCCAATGGGGGGCCGCTGGCTACACCTTC
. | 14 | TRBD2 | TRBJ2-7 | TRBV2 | CASSEREGIGEQYF | TGTGCCAGCAGTGAACGGGAGGGGATCGGCGAGCAGTACTTC
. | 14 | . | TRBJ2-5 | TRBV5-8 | CASTSLVGQETQYF | TGTGCCTCTACCTCGTTGGTGGGGCAGGAGACCCAGTACTTC
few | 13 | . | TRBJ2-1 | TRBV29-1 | CSVRDLRGHEQFF | TGCAGCGTTCGGGACTTGAGGGGACATGAGCAGTTCTTC
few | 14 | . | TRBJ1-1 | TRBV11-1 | CASSFRRLDTEAFF | TGTGCCAGCAGCTTCAGGAGGTTGGACACTGAAGCTTTCTTT
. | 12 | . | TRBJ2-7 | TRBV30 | CAWKTSSYEQYF | TGTGCCTGGAAAACTAGCAGCTACGAGCAGTACTTC
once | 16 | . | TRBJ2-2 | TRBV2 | CASSENSYENTGELFF | TGTGCCAGCAGTGAAAACAGCTATGAGAACACCGGGGAGCTGTTTTTT
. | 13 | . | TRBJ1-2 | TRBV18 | CASSPTDNYGYTF | TGTGCCAGCTCACCGACAGATAACTATGGCTACACCTTC
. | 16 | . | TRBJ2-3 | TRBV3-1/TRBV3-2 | CASSPIQGRSTDTQYF | TGTGCCAGCAGCCCCATCCAGGGACGATCCACAGATACGCAGTATTTT
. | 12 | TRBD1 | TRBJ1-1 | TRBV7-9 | CATRTGVTEAFF | TGTGCCACCCGGACAGGGGTGACTGAAGCTTTCTTT
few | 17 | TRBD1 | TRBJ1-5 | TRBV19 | CASSTYSGTGGNQPQHF | TGTGCCAGTAGTACCTACTCCGGGACAGGGGGCAATCAGCCCCAGCATTTT
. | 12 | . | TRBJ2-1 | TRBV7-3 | CASSKNNNEQFF | TGTGCCAGCAGCAAAAATAACAATGAGCAGTTCTTC
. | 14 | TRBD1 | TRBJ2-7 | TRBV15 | CATSGQGSSAEQYF | TGTGCCACCAGCGGACAGGGGTCGTCGGCTGAGCAGTACTTC
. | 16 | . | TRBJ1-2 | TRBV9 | CASSAQGPGAGGGYTF | TGTGCCAGCAGCGCCCAAGGACCAGGTGCGGGAGGTGGCTACACCTTC
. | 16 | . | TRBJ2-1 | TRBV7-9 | CASSLASTPKGDEQFF | TGTGCCAGCAGCTTAGCGAGTACTCCCAAGGGGGATGAGCAGTTCTTC
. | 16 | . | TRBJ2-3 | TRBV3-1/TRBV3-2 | CASSHLRGASTDTQYF | TGTGCCAGCAGCCATCTGCGGGGCGCTAGCACAGATACGCAGTATTTT
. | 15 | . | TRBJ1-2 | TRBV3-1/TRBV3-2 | CASSQAPGALYGYTF | TGTGCCAGCAGCCAAGCTCCGGGGGCCCTCTATGGCTACACCTTC
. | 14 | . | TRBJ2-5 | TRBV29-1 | CSVDQGGFQETQYF | TGCAGCGTTGACCAGGGAGGCTTCCAAGAGACCCAGTACTTC
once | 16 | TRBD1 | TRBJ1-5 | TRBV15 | CATSRLDRGEDQPQHF | TGTGCCACCAGCAGATTAGACAGGGGTGAGGATCAGCCCCAGCATTTT
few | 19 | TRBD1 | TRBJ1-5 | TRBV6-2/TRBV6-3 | CASSRPGQGDFRSNQPQHF | TGTGCCAGCAGCCGTCCGGGACAGGGGGATTTTAGAAGCAATCAGCCCCAGCATTTT
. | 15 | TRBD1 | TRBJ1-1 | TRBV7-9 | CASSSPDRVNTEAFF | TGTGCCAGCAGCTCCCCGGACAGGGTGAACACTGAAGCTTTCTTT
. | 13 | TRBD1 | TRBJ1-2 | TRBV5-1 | CASSLRQGDGYTF | TGCGCCAGCAGCTTGAGACAGGGGGACGGCTACACCTTC
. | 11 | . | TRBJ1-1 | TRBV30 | CAWSVRTQTFF | TGTGCCTGGAGTGTAAGGACGCAAACTTTCTTT
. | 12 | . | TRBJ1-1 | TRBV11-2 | CASSLERLEAFF | TGTGCCAGCAGCTTAGAGAGGCTTGAAGCTTTCTTT
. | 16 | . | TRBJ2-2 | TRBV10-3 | CAISDSRNANTGELFF | TGTGCCATCAGTGATTCCAGGAACGCGAACACCGGGGAGCTGTTTTTT
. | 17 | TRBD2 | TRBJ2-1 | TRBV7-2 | CASSLGTAGGIYNEQFF | TGTGCCAGCAGCTTAGGTACAGCGGGAGGGATATACAATGAGCAGTTCTTC
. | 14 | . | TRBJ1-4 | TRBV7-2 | CASSPKATNEKLFF | TGTGCCAGCAGCCCAAAAGCAACTAATGAAAAACTGTTTTTT
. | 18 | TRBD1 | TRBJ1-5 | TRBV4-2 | CASSQDDFGTGNNQPQHF | TGTGCCAGCAGCCAAGATGATTTTGGGACAGGGAACAATCAGCCCCAGCATTTT
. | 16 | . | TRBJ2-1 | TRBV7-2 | CASSLPGGSRGNEQFF | TGTGCCAGCAGCCTTCCCGGGGGTAGCAGAGGTAATGAGCAGTTCTTC
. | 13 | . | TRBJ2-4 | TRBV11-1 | CASSLSGENIQYF | TGTGCCAGCAGCTTATCGGGAGAAAACATTCAGTACTTC
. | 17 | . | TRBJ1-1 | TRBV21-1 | CASSKGVSGMGGTEAFF | TGTGCCAGCAGCAAAGGGGTCTCAGGGATGGGTGGCACTGAAGCTTTCTTT
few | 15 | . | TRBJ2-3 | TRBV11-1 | CASRNRRISTDTQYF | TGTGCCAGCAGAAACAGAAGAATTAGCACAGATACGCAGTATTTT
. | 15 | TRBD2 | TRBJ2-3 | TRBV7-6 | CASSLAGGFTDTQYF | TGTGCCAGCAGCTTAGCGGGGGGGTTCACAGATACGCAGTATTTT
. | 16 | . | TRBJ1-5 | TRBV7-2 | CASSLGGSGLGQPQHF | TGTGCCAGCAGCTTAGGTGGGTCAGGGTTGGGTCAGCCCCAGCATTTT
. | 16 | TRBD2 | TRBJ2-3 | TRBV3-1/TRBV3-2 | CASSQDTREPTDTQYF | TGTGCCAGCAGCCAAGATACGCGGGAGCCCACAGATACGCAGTATTTT
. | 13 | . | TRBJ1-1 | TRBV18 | CASSGTQNTEAFF | TGTGCCAGCTCCGGGACACAGAACACTGAAGCTTTCTTT
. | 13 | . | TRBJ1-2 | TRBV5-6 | CASSLVTNYGYTF | TGTGCCAGCAGCTTGGTGACTAACTATGGCTACACCTTC
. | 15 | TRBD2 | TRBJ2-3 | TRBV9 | CASSPSGTTTDTQYF | TGTGCCAGCAGCCCCTCCGGGACTACCACAGATACGCAGTATTTT
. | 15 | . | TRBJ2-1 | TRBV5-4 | CASSLSGGAYNEQFF | TGTGCCAGCAGCTTGTCTGGGGGCGCTTACAATGAGCAGTTCTTC
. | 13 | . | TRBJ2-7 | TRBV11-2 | CASSLDGYYEQYF | TGTGCCAGCAGCTTAGATGGCTACTACGAGCAGTACTTC
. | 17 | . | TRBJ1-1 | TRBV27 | CASSLRREMGQRNEAFF | TGTGCCAGCAGTTTAAGGAGGGAAATGGGTCAAAGGAATGAAGCTTTCTTT
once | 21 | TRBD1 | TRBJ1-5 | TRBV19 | CASSIEGKGTGGNLRNQPQHF | TGTGCCAGTAGTATAGAAGGAAAGGGGACAGGGGGCAATCTGAGGAATCAGCCCCAGCATTTT
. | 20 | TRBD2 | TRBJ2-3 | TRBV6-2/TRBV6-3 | CASSYSGLAGESLFTDTQYF | TGTGCCAGCAGTTACTCGGGACTAGCGGGAGAAAGTCTGTTCACAGATACGCAGTATTTT
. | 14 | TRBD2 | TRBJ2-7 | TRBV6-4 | CASNGLAYSYEQYF | TGTGCCAGCAATGGACTAGCGTACTCCTACGAGCAGTACTTC
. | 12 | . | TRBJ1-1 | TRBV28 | CASSLDRIEAFF | TGTGCCAGCAGTTTGGACAGAATAGAAGCTTTCTTT
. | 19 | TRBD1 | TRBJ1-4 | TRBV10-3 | CAFHKELGGQGATNEKLFF | TGTGCCTTCCATAAGGAACTTGGAGGACAGGGGGCGACTAATGAAAAACTGTTTTTT
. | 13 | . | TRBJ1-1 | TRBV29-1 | CSVVTGSNTEAFF | TGCAGCGTTGTGACGGGATCGAACACTGAAGCTTTCTTT
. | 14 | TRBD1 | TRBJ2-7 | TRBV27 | CASSSHRGSYEQYF | TGTGCCAGCAGTAGCCACAGGGGATCCTACGAGCAGTACTTC
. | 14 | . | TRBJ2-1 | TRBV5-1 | CASSFGPTNNEQFF | TGCGCCAGCAGCTTCGGTCCTACGAACAATGAGCAGTTCTTC
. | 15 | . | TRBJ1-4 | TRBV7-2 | CASSAVLATNEKLFF | TGTGCCAGCAGCGCCGTTTTAGCAACTAATGAAAAACTGTTTTTT
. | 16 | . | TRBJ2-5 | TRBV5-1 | CASSLDLAVSQETQYF | TGCGCCAGCAGCTTGGATTTAGCGGTCTCTCAAGAGACCCAGTACTTC
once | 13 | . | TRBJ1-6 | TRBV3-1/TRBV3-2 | CASSPERNSPLHF | TGTGCCAGCAGCCCAGAACGGAATTCACCCCTCCACTTT
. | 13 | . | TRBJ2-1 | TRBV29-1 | CSKLSPSYNEQFF | TGCAGCAAGCTGAGCCCCTCCTACAATGAGCAGTTCTTC